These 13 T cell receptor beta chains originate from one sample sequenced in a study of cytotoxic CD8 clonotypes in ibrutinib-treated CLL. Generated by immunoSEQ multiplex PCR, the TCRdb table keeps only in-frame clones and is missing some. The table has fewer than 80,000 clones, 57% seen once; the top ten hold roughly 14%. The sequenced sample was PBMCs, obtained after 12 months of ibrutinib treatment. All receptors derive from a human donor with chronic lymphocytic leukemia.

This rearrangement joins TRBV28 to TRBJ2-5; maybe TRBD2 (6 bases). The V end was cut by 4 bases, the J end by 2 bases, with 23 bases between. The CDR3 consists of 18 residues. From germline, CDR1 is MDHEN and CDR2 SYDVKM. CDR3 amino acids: CASSYLRGGTRDQETQYF. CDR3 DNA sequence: TGTGCCAGCAGTTACCTGCGAGGAGGGACTCGGGATCAAGAGACCCAGTACTTC.

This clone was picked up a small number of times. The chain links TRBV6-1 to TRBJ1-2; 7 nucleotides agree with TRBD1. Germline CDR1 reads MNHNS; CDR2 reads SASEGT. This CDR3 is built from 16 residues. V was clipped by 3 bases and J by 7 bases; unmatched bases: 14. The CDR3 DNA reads TGTGCCAGCAGTGAGGGCCCCTTTCGACAGGGACCTGGCTACACCTTC. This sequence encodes CASSEGPFRQGPGYTF.

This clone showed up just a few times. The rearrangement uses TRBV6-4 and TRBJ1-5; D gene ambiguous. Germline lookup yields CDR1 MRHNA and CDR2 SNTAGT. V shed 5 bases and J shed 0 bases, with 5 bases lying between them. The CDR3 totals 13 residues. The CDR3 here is CASSRPSNQPQHF. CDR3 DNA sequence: TGTGCCAGCAGTAGGCCTAGCAATCAGCCCCAGCATTTT.

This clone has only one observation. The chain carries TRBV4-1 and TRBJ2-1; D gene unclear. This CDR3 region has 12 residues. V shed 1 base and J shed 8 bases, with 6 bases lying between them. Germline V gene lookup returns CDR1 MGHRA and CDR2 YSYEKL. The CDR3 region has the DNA TGCGCCAGCAGCCAAGGTAGGGATGAGCAGTTCTTC. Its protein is CASSQGRDEQFF.

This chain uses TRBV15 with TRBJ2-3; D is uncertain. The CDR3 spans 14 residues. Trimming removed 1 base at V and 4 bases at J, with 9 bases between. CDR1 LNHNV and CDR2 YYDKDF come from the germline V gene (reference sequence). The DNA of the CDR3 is TGTGCCACCAGCAGAGCTCTAGGACCAGATACGCAGTATTTT. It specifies CATSRALGPDTQYF.

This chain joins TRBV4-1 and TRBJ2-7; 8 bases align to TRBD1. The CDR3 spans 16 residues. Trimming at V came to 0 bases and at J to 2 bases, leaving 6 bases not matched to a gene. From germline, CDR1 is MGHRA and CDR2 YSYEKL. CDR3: CASSQDWGQAAYEQYV. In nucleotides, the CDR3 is TGCGCCAGCAGCCAAGATTGGGGACAGGCGGCCTACGAGCAGTACGTC.

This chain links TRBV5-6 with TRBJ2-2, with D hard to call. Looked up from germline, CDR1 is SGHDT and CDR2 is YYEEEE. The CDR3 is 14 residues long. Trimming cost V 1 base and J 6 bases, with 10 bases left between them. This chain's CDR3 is CASSLSPLPGELFF. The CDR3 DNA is TGTGCCAGCAGCTTGTCCCCTCTCCCCGGGGAGCTGTTTTTT.

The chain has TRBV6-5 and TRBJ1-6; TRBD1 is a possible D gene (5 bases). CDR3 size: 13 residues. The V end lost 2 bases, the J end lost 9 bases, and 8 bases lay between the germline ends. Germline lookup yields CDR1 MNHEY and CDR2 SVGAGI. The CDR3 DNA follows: TGTGCCAGCAGTTACAGGGGTAGTTCACCCCTCCACTTT. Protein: CASSYRGSSPLHF.

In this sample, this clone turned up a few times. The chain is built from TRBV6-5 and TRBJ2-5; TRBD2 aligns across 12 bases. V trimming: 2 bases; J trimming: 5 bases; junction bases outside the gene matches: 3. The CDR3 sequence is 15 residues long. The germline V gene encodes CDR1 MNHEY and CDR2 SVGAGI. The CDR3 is CASSYLAGGSETQYF. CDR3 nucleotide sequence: TGTGCCAGCAGTTACCTAGCGGGAGGGTCGGAGACCCAGTACTTC.

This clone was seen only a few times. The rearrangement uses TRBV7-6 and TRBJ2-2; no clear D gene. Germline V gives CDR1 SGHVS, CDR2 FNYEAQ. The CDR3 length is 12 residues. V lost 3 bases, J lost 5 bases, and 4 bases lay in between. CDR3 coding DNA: TGTGCCAGCAGCTTGAGGACCGGGGAGCTGTTTTTT. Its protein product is CASSLRTGELFF.

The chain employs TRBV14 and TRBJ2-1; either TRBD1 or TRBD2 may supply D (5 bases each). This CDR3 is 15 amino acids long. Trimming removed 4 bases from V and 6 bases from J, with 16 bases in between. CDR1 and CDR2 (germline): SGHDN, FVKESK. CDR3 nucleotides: TGTGCCAGCAGCCCCGGCCGGGGACCCGGCAATGAGCAGTTCTTC. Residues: CASSPGRGPGNEQFF.

CDR3 coding DNA: TGTGCCAGCAGCTCTCCCGGGACAGGGGGGGTATTAGGCTACACCTTC. Protein sequence: CASSSPGTGGVLGYTF. The V call is TRBV5-4, the J call TRBJ1-2, with 11 positions matching TRBD1. The V gene end was trimmed by 3 bases and the J gene end by 8 bases; junction bases not matched to a gene: 12. The CDR3 is 16 residues long. Germline CDR1 and CDR2: SGHNT and YYREEE (reference sequence).

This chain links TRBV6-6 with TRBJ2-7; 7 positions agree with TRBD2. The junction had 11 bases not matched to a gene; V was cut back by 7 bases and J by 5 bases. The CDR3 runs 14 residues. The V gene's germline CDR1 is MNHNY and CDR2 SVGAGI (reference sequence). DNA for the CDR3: TGTGCCAGCACCACAGCGGGACCCAAAAACGAGCAGTACTTC. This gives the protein CASTTAGPKNEQYF.